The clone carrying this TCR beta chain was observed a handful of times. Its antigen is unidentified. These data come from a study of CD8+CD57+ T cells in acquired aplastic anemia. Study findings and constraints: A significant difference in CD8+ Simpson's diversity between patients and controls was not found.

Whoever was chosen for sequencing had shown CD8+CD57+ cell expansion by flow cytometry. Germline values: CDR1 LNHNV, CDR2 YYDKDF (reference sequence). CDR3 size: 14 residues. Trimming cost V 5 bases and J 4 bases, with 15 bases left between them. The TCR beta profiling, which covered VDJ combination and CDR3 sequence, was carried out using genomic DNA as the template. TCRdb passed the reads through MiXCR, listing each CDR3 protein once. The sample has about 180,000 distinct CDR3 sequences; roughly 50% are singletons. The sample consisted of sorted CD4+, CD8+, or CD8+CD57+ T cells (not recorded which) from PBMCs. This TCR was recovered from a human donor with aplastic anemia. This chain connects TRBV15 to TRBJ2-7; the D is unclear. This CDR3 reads CATSGRGTSYEQYF. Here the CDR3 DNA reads TGTGCCACCAGCGGCCGAGGCACATCATACGAGCAGTACTTC.